This record covers a single T cell receptor beta chain. The data are from a study of blood T cell repertoires in COVID-19. Per the germline V gene, CDR1 is SQVTM and CDR2 is ANQGSEA. This CDR3 region has 18 residues. Trimming left V 4 bases short and J 0 bases short, with 22 bases between. Some clones are missing from TCRdb's copy, which holds only in-frame ones; the method was immunoSEQ multiplex PCR. Of 400,000 to 500,000 clones in the sample, around 89% were seen once. This rearrangement joins TRBV29-1 to TRBJ2-1, with D perhaps TRBD1 (5 bases). The source material was PBMCs or T cells enriched from blood (not recorded which). The TCR comes from a woman in her 40s who had recovered from COVID-19. CDR3 DNA: TGCAGCGTTGGGGGCTTGGTGGACCTACGGAGCTCCTACAATGAGCAGTTCTTC. This codes for CSVGGLVDLRSSYNEQFF.